This TCR beta chain came from a study of OX40 agonist ivuxolimab in advanced cancers. In the study overall: Patients with prior anti-PD-1, anti-PD-L1 or anti-CTLA-4 therapy were eligible; roughly 40% had some. Overall study results and limits: At 0.1 to 3.0 mg/kg, clonal expansion of CD4+ and CD8+ blood T cells had occurred by week 6. There were, on average, more expanded clones in CD8+ T cells than in CD4+. People who partly responded at 0.1-3.0 mg/kg had some of the least clonal expansion seen.

The germline V gene encodes CDR1 SQVTM and CDR2 ANQGSEA. J lost 2 bases, V lost 2 bases, and 6 bases had no gene match. The CDR3 has 15 amino acids. Assay: immunoSEQ multiplex PCR; the TCRdb copy retains only in-frame clones and omits some. The sample includes 76,000 or so clones, approximately 89% of them seen just once. Comment on this clone: The target antigen is unknown.

The TCR originated in an adult with an advanced solid tumor such as melanoma, head and neck, liver or kidney cancer. The J gene is TRBJ2-7, the V gene TRBV29-1; 10 bases fit TRBD2. The sequences come from CD4+ or CD8+ T cells sorted from blood, collected in a trial of the OX40 agonist ivuxolimab. CDR3 loop: CSVERERGGAYEQYF. The CDR3 bases are TGCAGCGTTGAAAGGGAGCGGGGGGGGGCCTACGAGCAGTACTTC.